Presented here are 13 T cell receptor beta chains from one specimen sequenced in a study of CD8 T cells in Susac syndrome. The RNA input was roughly 0.45 to 1 ug, and it was reverse transcribed with random hexamers. TCRdb passed the immunoSEQ multiplex PCR reads through MiXCR, listing each CDR3 protein once. The repertoire has about 440,000 distinct CDR3 sequences, more than 70% of them found once; the top ten carry 0.09% to 0.15%. The sequenced material came from CD8+ T cells from PBMCs. The receptors were gathered from a human donor with multiple sclerosis.

CDR3 sequence: CASRPYFEGGEETQYF. For the CDR3, the DNA is TGTGCCAGCAGACCCTATTTCGAGGGGGGCGAAGAGACCCAGTACTTC. The chain joins TRBV6-6 to TRBJ2-5, with D perhaps TRBD1 or TRBD2 (6 bases each). V dropped 6 bases and J dropped 3 bases, with 20 bases sitting between them. CDR3 size: 16 residues. The germline gives CDR1 MNHNY, CDR2 SVGAGI (reference sequence).

This chain links TRBV4-1 with TRBJ1-1, with TRBD1 as a possible D gene (6 bases). Germline V gene sequence: CDR1 MGHRA, CDR2 YSYEKL. Trimming removed 1 base from V and 3 bases from J, with 15 bases in between. This CDR3 is 16 amino acids long. In DNA, the CDR3 is TGCGCCAGCAGCCAAGCGGGGGGGCTTGAGTACACTGAAGCTTTCTTT. Protein product: CASSQAGGLEYTEAFF.

This chain connects TRBV28 to TRBJ2-3; D remains unclear. V was clipped by 4 bases and J by 2 bases, with 10 bases between them. This CDR3 has 14 residues. Per the germline V gene, CDR1 is MDHEN and CDR2 is SYDVKM. The CDR3 DNA sequence: TGTGCCAGCAGTTCCTGGACCACCACAGATACGCAGTATTTT. Translation gives CASSSWTTTDTQYF.

The chain has TRBV13 and TRBJ1-6, with D perhaps matching TRBD1 (5 bases). Trimming took off 4 bases at V and 7 bases at J, with 14 bases between the two ends. CDR3 length equals 15 residues. The germline CDR1 and CDR2 sequences are PRHDT and FYEKMQ (reference sequence). The CDR3 coding sequence is TGTGCCAGCAGCTCTCGGACAAAGGGGAATTCACCCCTCCACTTT. This sequence encodes CASSSRTKGNSPLHF.

The chain has TRBV4-1 and TRBJ2-1, with 9 bases aligning to TRBD1. Per germline, CDR1 MGHRA and CDR2 YSYEKL. The CDR3 has 15 amino acids. Trimming cost V 8 bases and J 2 bases; bases outside gene matches: 7. The chain's CDR3 is CASGGGQGTYNEQFF. The CDR3 bases are TGCGCCAGCGGGGGGGGACAGGGCACCTACAATGAGCAGTTCTTC.

V and J are TRBV5-1 and TRBJ1-1, with 10 nucleotides matching TRBD1. Trimming took 5 bases from V and 5 from J; bases not matched to a gene: 6. Germline V CDR1 and CDR2: SGHRS, YFSETQ. The length of the CDR3 is 14 residues. For the CDR3, the DNA is TGCGCCAGCAGGGCGACAGGGGGCGAAACTGAAGCTTTCTTT. It translates to CASRATGGETEAFF.

This chain links TRBV27 with TRBJ2-3; 8 positions agree with TRBD1. This CDR3 comprises 14 residues. V lost 7 bases, J lost 6 bases, and 9 bases stayed unmatched. Looked up from germline, CDR1 is MNHEY and CDR2 is SMNVEV (reference sequence). The CDR3 DNA sequence: TGTGCCAGCACCGGACAGGGTCTACCGGATACGCAGTATTTT. Protein product: CASTGQGLPDTQYF.

The CDR3 reads CAWSPGRGDQPQHF. The CDR3 nucleotides are TGTGCCTGGAGTCCCGGACGGGGAGATCAGCCCCAGCATTTT. This sequence joins TRBV30 and TRBJ1-5; D unresolved. This CDR3 has 14 amino acids. Germline V gives CDR1 GTSNPN, CDR2 SVGIG (reference sequence). V was cut by 2 bases and J by 5 bases, with 13 bases left in between.

The rearrangement links TRBV6-2 or TRBV6-3 to TRBJ2-1; D ambiguous. CDR1 and CDR2 (germline): MNHEY, SVGEGT. The V gene lost 2 bases and the J gene lost 8 bases, with 13 bases spanning the gap. The CDR3 length is 14 residues. CDR3: CASSYESGWDEQFF. The CDR3 nucleotides are TGTGCCAGCAGTTACGAGTCGGGCTGGGATGAGCAGTTCTTC.

This chain connects TRBV30 to TRBJ2-3; the match to TRBD2 covers 10 bases. V trimming: 0 bases; J trimming: 3 bases; junction bases outside the gene matches: 15. The CDR3 contains 19 residues. The V gene's germline CDR1 is GTSNPN and CDR2 SVGIG (reference sequence). CDR3 sequence (DNA): TGTGCCTGGAGTGTAATACTAGCGGGGACCCCCCCTCCGACAGATACGCAGTATTTT. Its protein is CAWSVILAGTPPPTDTQYF.

The genes are TRBV20-1 and TRBJ2-3; D might be TRBD1 or TRBD2, each matching 5 bases. Trimming cost V 3 bases and J 2 bases, with 12 bases left between them. The CDR3 is 14 residues long. Germline V CDR1 and CDR2: DFQATT, SNEGSKA (reference sequence). The CDR3 nucleotides are TGCAGTGCTAGGGGACGGATATTCACAGATACGCAGTATTTT. Protein sequence: CSARGRIFTDTQYF.

The chain combines TRBV6-1 with TRBJ2-1; 11 bases match TRBD2. CDR3 length: 16 residues. The germline gives CDR1 MNHNS, CDR2 SASEGT. V trimming: 6 bases; J trimming: 0 bases; junction bases outside the gene matches: 4. CDR3 amino acids: CASSQLAGVSYNEQFF. CDR3 DNA sequence: TGTGCCAGCAGCCAACTAGCGGGAGTCTCCTACAATGAGCAGTTCTTC.

The chain couples TRBV7-6 to TRBJ2-5; tentatively, D is TRBD1 (6 bases). V was trimmed by 2 bases and J by 5 bases, leaving 18 bases between them. Germline values: CDR1 SGHVS, CDR2 FNYEAQ. This CDR3 spans 16 amino acids. The CDR3 sequence: CASSLPIGGSGETQYF. As DNA, the CDR3 is TGTGCCAGCAGCTTACCCATTGGGGGCTCGGGGGAGACCCAGTACTTC.